Following are 23 T cell receptor beta chains from one sample sequenced in a study of blood T cell repertoires in COVID-19. Only in-frame clones appear in the TCRdb table, and some are missing; sequencing was by immunoSEQ multiplex PCR. Of about 300,000 clones in the sample, 70% to 90% are singletons; the top ten hold 10%. The sequenced material came from PBMCs or T cells enriched from blood (not recorded which). These TCRs come from a woman between 18 and 29 years old who had recovered from COVID-19.

This clone showed up many times. The chain links TRBV10-1 to TRBJ2-7, with a weak D call TRBD2 (7 bases). The CDR3 loop spans 13 amino acids. Germline CDR1 WNHNN, CDR2 SYGVQD (reference sequence). Trimming left V 4 bases short and J 10 bases short, with 17 bases between. The DNA of the CDR3 is TGCGCCAGCAGTGCGGGGGGCGCGACTTCACAGTACTTC. Translated, it gives CASSAGGATSQYF.

The CDR3 region is CASSLRRDPYNEQFF. The CDR3 nucleotides read TGTGCCAGCAGCTTAAGGCGGGACCCCTACAATGAGCAGTTCTTC. The chain uses TRBV11-2 and TRBJ2-1, with D possibly matching TRBD2 (6 bases). The CDR3 length is 15 residues. Deletions cut 2 bases from V and 2 bases from J, with 10 bases between. Germline V gene sequence: CDR1 SGHAT, CDR2 FQNNGV.

The gene calls are TRBV11-3 and TRBJ1-1; D uncertain. Trimming stripped 0 bases from V and 1 base from J, with 6 bases between. CDR3 length: 14 residues. In germline, CDR1 is SGHNT, CDR2 YENEEA. CDR3: CASSLDSANTEAFF. DNA for the CDR3: TGTGCCAGCAGCTTAGATAGCGCGAACACTGAAGCTTTCTTT.

The chain recombines TRBV19 with TRBJ1-2; 8 positions agree with TRBD1. Germline CDR1 is LNHDA and CDR2 is SQIVND (reference sequence). The J segment lost 4 bases and the V segment lost 6 bases, leaving 7 bases of the junction unmatched. The length of the CDR3 is 14 residues. This chain's CDR3 is CASRGTGGSYGYTF. The CDR3 DNA sequence: TGTGCCAGTAGGGGGACAGGTGGCTCCTATGGCTACACCTTC.

This chain uses TRBV27 with TRBJ2-2; D perhaps matches TRBD2 (11 bases). Looked up from germline, CDR1 is MNHEY and CDR2 is SMNVEV (reference sequence). The CDR3 runs 21 residues. With 5 bases removed from V and 4 bases from J, the gap between germline ends came to 32 bases. Here the CDR3 DNA reads TGTGCCAGCAGTCCACGTGACAGGGGGCTAGCGGGAGGCTTCCGCACCGGGGAGCTGTTTTTT. It translates to CASSPRDRGLAGGFRTGELFF.

V gene TRBV4-1 combines with J gene TRBJ1-4, with D unclear. Germline CDR1 is MGHRA and CDR2 is YSYEKL. The CDR3 consists of 13 residues. V lost 6 bases and J lost 4, with 9 bases in between. The CDR3, as DNA: TGCGCCAGCAGTGTCACTGATAATGAAAAACTGTTTTTT. Encoded protein: CASSVTDNEKLFF.

This clone was found once. Germline is not matched at one junction end, which may reflect a read error. This chain joins TRBV2 and TRBJ1-4; perhaps TRBD1 as D (6 bases). The CDR3 extends over 11 amino acids. The germline V gene has CDR1 SNHLY and CDR2 FYNNEI. The CDR3 is CASSEMEAGVF. In DNA, the CDR3 is TGTGCCAGCAGTGAAATGGAGGCAGGGGTTTTT.

The V call is TRBV7-2, the J call TRBJ1-1; tentative D call: TRBD1 (6 bases). Germline V gives CDR1 SGHTA, CDR2 FQGNSA. Trimming removed 2 bases from V and 1 base from J, with 14 bases in between. The CDR3 runs 16 residues. The chain's CDR3 is CASSLTGIIPNTEAFF. CDR3 in DNA: TGTGCCAGCAGCTTAACAGGGATAATCCCGAACACTGAAGCTTTCTTT.

The V gene is TRBV21-1, the J gene TRBJ1-4; the listed D gene, TRBD1, was not tested against the DNA. TRBV21-1 corresponds to a pseudogene. The CDR3 consists of 14 residues. CDR3 loop: CASSKGQGPEKLFF. Here the CDR3 DNA reads TGTGCCAGCAGCAAAGGACAGGGACCCGAAAAACTGTTTTTT.

The V and J genes are TRBV2 and TRBJ2-1; weak D call: TRBD2 (5 bases). The germline V gene encodes CDR1 SNHLY and CDR2 FYNNEI. The CDR3 length is 15 residues. V was clipped by 8 bases and J by 3 bases, with 17 bases between them. CDR3 sequence: CASREAGSDYNEQFF. CDR3 nucleotide sequence: TGTGCCAGCCGGGAAGCCGGGTCCGACTACAATGAGCAGTTCTTC.

The chain carries TRBV12-3 or TRBV12-4 and TRBJ2-7; 8 bases fit TRBD1. V gave up 6 bases and J gave up 6 bases; unmatched junction bases: 7. The CDR3 loop spans 13 amino acids. The chain's CDR3 is CASSRDRSREQYF. CDR3 nucleotides: TGTGCCAGCAGCCGGGACAGGTCTCGCGAGCAGTACTTC.

This sequence joins TRBV10-2 and TRBJ1-1; D might be TRBD1 (5 bases). The germline V and J ends were trimmed by 7 bases and 4 bases, with 13 bases remaining between them. Per germline, CDR1 WSHSY and CDR2 SAAADI. The CDR3 spans 13 residues. The CDR3 is CASKRGLGTEAFF. In DNA form, the CDR3 reads TGCGCCAGCAAAAGGGGTTTGGGCACTGAAGCTTTCTTT.

The rearrangement joins TRBV10-3 to TRBJ1-5, with a tentative D call TRBD1 (5 bases). This CDR3 has 12 residues. In germline, CDR1 is ENHRY, CDR2 SYGVKD. The ends were cut back, 10 bases at V and 3 bases at J, with 10 bases in the middle. The CDR3 DNA reads as TGTGCCACCAGGGCGGACAATCAGCCCCAGCATTTT. It yields the protein CATRADNQPQHF.

The CDR3 nucleotides are TGTGCCAGCAGCGTTGGACAGGGGCCACGAAACACTGAAGCTTTCTTT. Protein sequence: CASSVGQGPRNTEAFF. The chain has TRBV6-6 and TRBJ1-1, with 9 bases that match TRBD1. The junction had 10 bases not matched to a gene; V was cut back by 6 bases and J by 2 bases. Germline V gene sequence: CDR1 MNHNY, CDR2 SVGAGI (reference sequence). The CDR3 covers 16 residues.

This chain joins TRBV28 and TRBJ1-5; possible D gene TRBD1, 6 bases. The CDR3 spans 15 residues. From germline, CDR1 is MDHEN and CDR2 SYDVKM. V was clipped by 5 bases and J by 6 bases, with 17 bases between them. CDR3 sequence reads: CASSLLQGTSQPQHF. In DNA, the CDR3 is TGTGCCAGCAGTCTCCTACAGGGTACGAGTCAGCCCCAGCATTTT. The variable domain in full, completed from reference TRBV28 and TRBJ1-5, reads DVKVTQSSRYLVKRTGEKVFLECVQDMDHENMFWYRQDPGLGLRLIYFSYDVKMKEKGDIPEGYSVSREKKERFSLILESASTNQTSMYLCASSLLQGTSQPQHFGDGTRLSIL.

This chain uses TRBV23-1 with TRBJ1-5; no definite D call. TRBV23-1 is treated as an ORF (open reading frame) with a function not yet certain. This CDR3 contains 18 residues. The ends were cut back, 8 bases at V and 3 bases at J, with 26 bases in the middle. The CDR3 region is CASLRLGGWPGINQPQHF. CDR3 nucleotide sequence: TGCGCCAGCCTTCGTCTAGGAGGGTGGCCGGGGATCAATCAGCCCCAGCATTTT.

The V call is TRBV6-5, the J call TRBJ1-3; D gene ambiguous. The germline V gene has CDR1 MNHEY and CDR2 SVGAGI. V was cut by 8 bases and J by 0 bases, with 11 bases left in between. The CDR3 extends over 14 amino acids. CDR3 loop: CASCLTGSGNTIYF. The DNA of the CDR3 is TGTGCCAGCTGCTTAACCGGCTCTGGAAACACCATATATTTT.

The rearrangement joins TRBV2 to TRBJ2-7, with 13 nucleotides matching TRBD2. The CDR3 runs 16 residues. V dropped 0 bases and J dropped 3; count of bases not matched to a gene: 2. Looked up from germline, CDR1 is SNHLY and CDR2 is FYNNEI. The CDR3 DNA follows: TGTGCCAGCAGTGAAGCTTGGACTAGCGGGGGCTACGAGCAGTACTTC. Encoded protein: CASSEAWTSGGYEQYF.

This rearrangement joins TRBV25-1 to TRBJ2-7; D perhaps matches TRBD2 (5 bases). The CDR3 covers 16 residues. Germline-derived CDR1 and CDR2 are MGHDK and SYGVNS. V gave up 1 base and J gave up 2 bases, with 15 bases separating them. The CDR3 DNA reads TGTGCCAGCAGTGAATTAGGAGGTTTCGGTGCCTACGAGCAGTACTTC. This encodes CASSELGGFGAYEQYF.

The V call is TRBV19, the J call TRBJ1-6; 10 nucleotides align to TRBD1. This CDR3 comprises 18 residues. The V segment lost 5 bases and the J segment 1 base; nucleotides outside the gene matches: 8. CDR1 LNHDA and CDR2 SQIVND come from the germline V gene (reference sequence). Here the CDR3 DNA reads TGTGCCAGTAGTGCTACCCAGGACAGGGGGTCCTATAATTCACCCCTCCACTTT. This sequence encodes CASSATQDRGSYNSPLHF.

V usage is TRBV29-1 and J usage is TRBJ2-3, with D possibly matching TRBD2 (7 bases). The germline V gene encodes CDR1 SQVTM and CDR2 ANQGSEA. Trimming cost V 0 bases and J 4 bases, with 20 bases left between them. The CDR3 consists of 17 residues. CDR3 bases: TGCAGCGTTGAAGATCCGGGGGGCGCCCAGGGAGCAGATACGCAGTATTTT. It encodes CSVEDPGGAQGADTQYF.

The count of this clone is one. The chain employs TRBV28 and TRBJ1-2; tentative D call: TRBD1 (6 bases). Between the trimmed V and J ends, which lost 3 bases and 8 bases, there was a span of 13 bases. The germline V gene encodes CDR1 MDHEN and CDR2 SYDVKM. The CDR3 covers 13 residues. CDR3 sequence: CASSLGPGVGYTF. The CDR3 DNA reads as TGTGCCAGCAGTTTGGGGCCAGGGGTGGGCTACACCTTC.

The rearrangement links TRBV30 to TRBJ1-3, with 10 bases aligning to TRBD1. Germline V lookup: CDR1 GTSNPN, CDR2 SVGIG (reference sequence). This CDR3 region has 13 residues. Unmatched junction bases numbered 4, after V lost 3 bases and J lost 8 bases. The CDR3 reads CAWRDRGLDTIYF. The CDR3, as DNA: TGTGCCTGGAGAGACAGGGGGCTGGACACCATATATTTT. Full variable domain (rest looked up from reference TRBV30 and TRBJ1-3): SQTIHQWPATLVQPVGSPLSLECTVEGTSNPNLYWYRQAAGRGLQLLFYSVGIGQISSEVPQNLSASRPQDRQFILSSKKLLLSDSGFYLCAWRDRGLDTIYFGEGSWLTVV.